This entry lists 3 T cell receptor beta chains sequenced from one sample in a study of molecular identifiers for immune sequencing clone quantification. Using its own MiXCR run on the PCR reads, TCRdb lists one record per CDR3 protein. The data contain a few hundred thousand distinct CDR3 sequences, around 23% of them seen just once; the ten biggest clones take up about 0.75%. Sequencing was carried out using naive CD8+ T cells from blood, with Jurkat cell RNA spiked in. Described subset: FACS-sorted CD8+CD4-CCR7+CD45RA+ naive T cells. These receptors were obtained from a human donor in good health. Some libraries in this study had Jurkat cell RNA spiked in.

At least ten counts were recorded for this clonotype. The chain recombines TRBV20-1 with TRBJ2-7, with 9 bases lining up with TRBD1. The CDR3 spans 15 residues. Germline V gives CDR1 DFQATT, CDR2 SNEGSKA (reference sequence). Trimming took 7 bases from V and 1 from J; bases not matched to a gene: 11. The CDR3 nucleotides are TGCAGTGGGGGGGACCGGGACAGGGCTTCCTACGAGCAGTACTTC. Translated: CSGGDRDRASYEQYF.

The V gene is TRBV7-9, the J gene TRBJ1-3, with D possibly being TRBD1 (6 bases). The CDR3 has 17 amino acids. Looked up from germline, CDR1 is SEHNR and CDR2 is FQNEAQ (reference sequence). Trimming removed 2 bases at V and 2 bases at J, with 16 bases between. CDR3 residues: CASSLSAQGSAGNTIYF. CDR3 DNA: TGTGCCAGCAGCTTAAGTGCACAGGGTTCTGCTGGAAACACCATATATTTT.

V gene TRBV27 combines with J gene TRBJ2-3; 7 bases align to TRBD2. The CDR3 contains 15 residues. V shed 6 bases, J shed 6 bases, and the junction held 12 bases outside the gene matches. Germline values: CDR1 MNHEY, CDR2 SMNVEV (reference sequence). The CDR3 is CASRETRGLGDTQYF. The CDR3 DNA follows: TGTGCCAGCAGAGAAACTAGAGGACTAGGTGATACGCAGTATTTT.